The T cell receptor beta chain described here comes from a study of blood T cell repertoires in COVID-19. This table comes from immunoSEQ multiplex PCR, and its TCRdb copy is limited to in-frame clones, with some not included. This sample has around 150,000 clones; about 86% occur once, and the top ten carry around 7.9%. Germline-derived CDR1 and CDR2 are ENHRY and SYGVKD. The CDR3 totals 16 residues. V lost 4 bases and J lost 0; bases outside the gene matches: 8. V gene TRBV10-3 combines with J gene TRBJ2-5, with 7 positions matching TRBD2. This receptor was obtained from a man aged 45-60 years who had recovered from COVID-19. The material sequenced was PBMCs or T cells enriched from blood (not recorded which). The CDR3 reads CAISAGSSGYQETQYF. The CDR3 coding sequence is TGTGCCATCAGTGCTGGGAGTAGCGGGTACCAAGAGACCCAGTACTTC.